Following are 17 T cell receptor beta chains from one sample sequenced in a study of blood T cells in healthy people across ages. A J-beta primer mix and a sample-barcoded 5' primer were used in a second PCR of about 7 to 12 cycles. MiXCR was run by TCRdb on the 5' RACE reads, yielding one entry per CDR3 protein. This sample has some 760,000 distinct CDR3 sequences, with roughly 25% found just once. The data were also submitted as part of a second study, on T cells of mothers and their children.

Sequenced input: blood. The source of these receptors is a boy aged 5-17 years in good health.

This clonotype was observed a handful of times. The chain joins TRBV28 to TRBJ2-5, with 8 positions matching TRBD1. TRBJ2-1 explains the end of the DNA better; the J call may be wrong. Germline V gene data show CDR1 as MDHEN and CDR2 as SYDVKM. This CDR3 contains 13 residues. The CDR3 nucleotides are TGTGCCAGCAGTTCCCAGGACAGGGATGAGCAGTTCTTC. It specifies CASSSQDRDEQFF.

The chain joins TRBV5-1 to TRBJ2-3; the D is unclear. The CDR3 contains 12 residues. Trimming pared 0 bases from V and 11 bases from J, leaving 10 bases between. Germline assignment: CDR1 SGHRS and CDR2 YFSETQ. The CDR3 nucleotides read TGCGCCAGCAGCTTGGACTGGGGATTGCAGTATTTT. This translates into CASSLDWGLQYF. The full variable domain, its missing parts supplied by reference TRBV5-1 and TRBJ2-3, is KAGVTQTPRYLIKTRGQQVTLSCSPISGHRSVSWYQQTPGQGLQFLFEYFSETQRNKGNFPGRFSGRQFSNSRSEMNVSTLELGDSALYLCASSLDWGLQYFGPGTRLTVL.

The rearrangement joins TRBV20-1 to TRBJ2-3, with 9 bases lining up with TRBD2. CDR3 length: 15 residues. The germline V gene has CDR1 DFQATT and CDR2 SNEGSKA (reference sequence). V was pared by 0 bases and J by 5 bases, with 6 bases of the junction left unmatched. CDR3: CSARDLAGARDTQYF. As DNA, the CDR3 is TGCAGTGCTAGAGATTTAGCGGGAGCTAGAGATACGCAGTATTTT.

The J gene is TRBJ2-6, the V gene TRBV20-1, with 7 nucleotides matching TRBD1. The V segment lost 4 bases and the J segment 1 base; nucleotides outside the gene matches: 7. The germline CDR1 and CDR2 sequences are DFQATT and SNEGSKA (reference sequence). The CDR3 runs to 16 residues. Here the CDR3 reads CSAIGTASSGANVLTF. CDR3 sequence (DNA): TGCAGTGCTATCGGGACAGCAAGTTCTGGGGCCAACGTCCTGACTTTC.

CDR3 DNA: TGTGCCAGCAGCAATAGCGGGAGCTTCTCCTACAATGAGCAGTTCTTC. Its translation: CASSNSGSFSYNEQFF. V usage is TRBV28 and J usage is TRBJ2-1; 9 nucleotides align to TRBD2. V lost 6 bases, J lost 0 bases, and 6 bases stayed unmatched. Germline CDR1 MDHEN, CDR2 SYDVKM. The CDR3 sequence is 16 residues long.

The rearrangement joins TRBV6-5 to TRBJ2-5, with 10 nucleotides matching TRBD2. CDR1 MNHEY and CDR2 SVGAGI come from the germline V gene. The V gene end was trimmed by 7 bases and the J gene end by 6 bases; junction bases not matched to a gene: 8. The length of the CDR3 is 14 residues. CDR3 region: CASTRAGGIKTQYF. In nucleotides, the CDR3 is TGTGCCAGCACCAGAGCGGGAGGGATCAAGACCCAGTACTTC.

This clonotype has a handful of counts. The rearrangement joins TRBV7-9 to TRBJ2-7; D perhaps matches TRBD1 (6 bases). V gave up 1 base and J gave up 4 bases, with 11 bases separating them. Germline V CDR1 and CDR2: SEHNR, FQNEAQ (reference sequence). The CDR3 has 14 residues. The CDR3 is CASSLDGGLYEQYF. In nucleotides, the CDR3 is TGTGCCAGCAGCTTAGATGGGGGCCTATACGAGCAGTACTTC.

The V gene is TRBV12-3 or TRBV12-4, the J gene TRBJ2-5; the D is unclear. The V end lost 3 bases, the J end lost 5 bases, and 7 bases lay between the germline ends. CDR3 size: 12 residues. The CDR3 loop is CASSFTSETQYF. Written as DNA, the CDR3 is TGTGCCAGCAGTTTTACCTCTGAGACCCAGTACTTC.

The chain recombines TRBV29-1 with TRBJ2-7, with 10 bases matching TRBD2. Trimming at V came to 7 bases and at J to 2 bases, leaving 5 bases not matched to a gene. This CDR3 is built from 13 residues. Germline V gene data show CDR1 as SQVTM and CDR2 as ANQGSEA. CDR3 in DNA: TGCAGCGGGGTAGCGGGGGGCACCTACGAGCAGTACTTC. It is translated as CSGVAGGTYEQYF.

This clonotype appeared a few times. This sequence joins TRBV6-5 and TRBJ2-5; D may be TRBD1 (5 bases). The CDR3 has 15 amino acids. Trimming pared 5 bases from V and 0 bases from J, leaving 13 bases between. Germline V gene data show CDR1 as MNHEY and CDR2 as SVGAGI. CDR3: CASSTRAGNQETQYF. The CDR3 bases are TGTGCCAGCAGTACTCGAGCAGGGAACCAAGAGACCCAGTACTTC.

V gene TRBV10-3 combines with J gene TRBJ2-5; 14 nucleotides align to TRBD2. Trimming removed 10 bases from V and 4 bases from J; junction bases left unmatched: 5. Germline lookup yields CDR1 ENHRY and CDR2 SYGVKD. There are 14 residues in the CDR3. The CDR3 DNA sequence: TGTGCCAGCTCCGGGACTAGCGGGAGAGAGACCCAGTACTTC. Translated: CASSGTSGRETQYF.

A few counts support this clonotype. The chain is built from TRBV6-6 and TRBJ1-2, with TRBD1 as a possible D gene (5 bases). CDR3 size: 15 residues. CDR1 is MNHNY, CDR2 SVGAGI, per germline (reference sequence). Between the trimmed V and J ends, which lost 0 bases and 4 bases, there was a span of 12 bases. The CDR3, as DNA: TGTGCCAGCAGTTACTCCGGGGGGAAAGGCTATGGCTACACCTTC. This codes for CASSYSGGKGYGYTF.

The CDR3 region is CASSVAGNYEQFF. The CDR3 DNA reads TGTGCCAGCAGCGTAGCGGGAAACTATGAGCAGTTCTTC. This chain joins TRBV9 and TRBJ2-5, with D tentatively TRBD2 (5 bases). The DNA end favors TRBJ2-1, so the J call may be wrong. CDR3 length: 13 residues. From germline, CDR1 is SGDLS and CDR2 YYNGEE.

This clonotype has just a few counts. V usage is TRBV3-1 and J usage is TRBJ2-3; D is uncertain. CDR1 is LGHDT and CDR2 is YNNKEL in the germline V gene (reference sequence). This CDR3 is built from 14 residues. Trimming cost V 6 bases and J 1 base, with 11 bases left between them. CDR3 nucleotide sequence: TGTGCCAGCAGTCAGTTCCGGGGCACAGATACGCAGTATTTT. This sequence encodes CASSQFRGTDTQYF.

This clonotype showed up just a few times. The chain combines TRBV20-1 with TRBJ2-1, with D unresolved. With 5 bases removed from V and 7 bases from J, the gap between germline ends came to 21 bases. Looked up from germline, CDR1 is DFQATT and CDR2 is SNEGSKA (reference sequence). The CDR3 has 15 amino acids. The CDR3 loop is CSAGPAIRKLNEQFF. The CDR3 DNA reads TGCAGTGCTGGACCCGCTATTCGTAAGTTGAATGAGCAGTTCTTC.

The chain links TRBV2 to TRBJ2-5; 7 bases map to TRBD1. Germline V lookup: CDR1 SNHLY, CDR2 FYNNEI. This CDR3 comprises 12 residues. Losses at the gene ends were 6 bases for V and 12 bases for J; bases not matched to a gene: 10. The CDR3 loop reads CASSVGTAKEYF. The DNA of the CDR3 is TGTGCCAGCAGCGTCGGGACAGCAAAGGAGTACTTC.

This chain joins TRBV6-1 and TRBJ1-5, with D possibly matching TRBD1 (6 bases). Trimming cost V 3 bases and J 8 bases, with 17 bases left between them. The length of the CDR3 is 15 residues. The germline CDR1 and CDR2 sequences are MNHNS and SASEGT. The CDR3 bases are TGTGCCAGCAGTGATCTGTACCCGGGGGCAGAGCCCCAGCATTTT. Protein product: CASSDLYPGAEPQHF.